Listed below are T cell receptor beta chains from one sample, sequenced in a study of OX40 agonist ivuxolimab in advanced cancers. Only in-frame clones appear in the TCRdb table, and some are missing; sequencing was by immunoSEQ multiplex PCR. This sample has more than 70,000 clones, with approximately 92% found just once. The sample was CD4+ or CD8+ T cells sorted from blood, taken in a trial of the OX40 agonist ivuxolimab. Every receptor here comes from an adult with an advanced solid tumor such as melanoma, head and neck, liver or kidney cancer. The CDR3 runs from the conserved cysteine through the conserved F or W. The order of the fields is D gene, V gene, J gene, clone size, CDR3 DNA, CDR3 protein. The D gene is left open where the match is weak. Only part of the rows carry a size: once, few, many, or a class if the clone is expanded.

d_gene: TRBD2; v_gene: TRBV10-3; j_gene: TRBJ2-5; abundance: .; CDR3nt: TGTGCCATCACCAGCGGGACTAGCGGCGAAGGGGAGACCCAGTACTTC; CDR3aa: CAITSGTSGEGETQYF
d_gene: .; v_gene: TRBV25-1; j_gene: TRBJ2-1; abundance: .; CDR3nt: TGTGCCAGCCTTGGGACCGGGACATCCTCCTACAATGAGCAGTTCTTC; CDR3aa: CASLGTGTSSYNEQFF
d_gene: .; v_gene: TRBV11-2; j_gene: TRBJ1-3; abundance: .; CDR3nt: TGTGCCAGCAGCGCCCGGGACTGGCTTTCGGGAAACACCATATATTTT; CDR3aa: CASSARDWLSGNTIYF
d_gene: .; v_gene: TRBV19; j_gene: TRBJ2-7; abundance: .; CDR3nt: TGTGCCAGTAGTATTAGCGACGGCTCCTACGAGCAGTACTTC; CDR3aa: CASSISDGSYEQYF
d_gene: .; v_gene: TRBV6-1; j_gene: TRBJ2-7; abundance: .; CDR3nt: TGTGCCAGCAGTGTGACGGATCCCTACGAGCAGTACTTC; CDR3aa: CASSVTDPYEQYF
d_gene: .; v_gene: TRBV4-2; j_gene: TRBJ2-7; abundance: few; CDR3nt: TGTGCCAGCAGCCAGGGATTTACCGTAAAAACCAGCAGCTCCTACGAGCAGTACTTC; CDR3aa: CASSQGFTVKTSSSYEQYF
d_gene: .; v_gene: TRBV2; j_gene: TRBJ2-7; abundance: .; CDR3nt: TGTGCCAGCAGTGATAAGCGAAAGCACGAGCAGTACTTC; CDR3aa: CASSDKRKHEQYF
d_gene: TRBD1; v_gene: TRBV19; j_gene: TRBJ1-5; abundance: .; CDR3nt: TGTGCCAGCGACAGGGGGGGCAATCAGCCCCAGCATTTT; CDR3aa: CASDRGGNQPQHF
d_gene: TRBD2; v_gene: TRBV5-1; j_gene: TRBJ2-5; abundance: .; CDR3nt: TGCGCCAGCAGCTCCCAAGCGGGAGCCCAGGAGACCCAGTACTTC; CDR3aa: CASSSQAGAQETQYF
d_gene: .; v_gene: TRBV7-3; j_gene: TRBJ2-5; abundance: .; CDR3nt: TGTGCCAGCAGCTTGAATACGTACCAAGAGACCCAGTACTTC; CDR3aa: CASSLNTYQETQYF
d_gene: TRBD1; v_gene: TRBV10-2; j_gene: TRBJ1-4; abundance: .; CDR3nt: TGCGCCACCAGGGGGGCGCGAGGCGAAAAACTGTTTTTT; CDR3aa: CATRGARGEKLFF
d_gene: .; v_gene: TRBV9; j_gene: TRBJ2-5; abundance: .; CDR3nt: TGTGCCAGCAGCGAGGACGGCAGGGAGACCCAGTACTTC; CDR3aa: CASSEDGRETQYF
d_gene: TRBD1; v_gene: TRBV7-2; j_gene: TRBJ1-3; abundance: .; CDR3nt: TGTGCCAGCAGACGTCCGGGACAGGGCGCTCGGGGCACCATATATTTT; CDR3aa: CASRRPGQGARGTIYF
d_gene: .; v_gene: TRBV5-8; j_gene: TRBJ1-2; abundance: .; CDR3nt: TGTGCCAGCAGCTTGTATACGGGCCAGCGCCACACCTTC; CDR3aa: CASSLYTGQRHTF
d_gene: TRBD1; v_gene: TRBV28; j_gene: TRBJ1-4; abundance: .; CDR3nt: TGTGCCAGCAGTCCAGGGGGCGATAATGAAAAACTGTTTTTT; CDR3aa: CASSPGGDNEKLFF
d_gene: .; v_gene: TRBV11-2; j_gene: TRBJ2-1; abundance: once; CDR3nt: TGTGCCAGCAGCCCAGGGCCTAGCTCCTACAATGAGCAGTTCTTC; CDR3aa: CASSPGPSSYNEQFF
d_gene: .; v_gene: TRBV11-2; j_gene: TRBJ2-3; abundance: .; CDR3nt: TGTGCCAGCAGCCTAGGGCTTACGCAGTATTTT; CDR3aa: CASSLGLTQYF
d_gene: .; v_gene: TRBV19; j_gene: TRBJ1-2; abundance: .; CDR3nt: TGTGCCAGTAACCTTGAAACGGGGGGATACGGCTACACCTTC; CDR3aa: CASNLETGGYGYTF
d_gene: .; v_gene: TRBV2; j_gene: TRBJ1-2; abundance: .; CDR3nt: TGTGCCAGCAGTCCGGGACCGTTCAACTATGGCTACACCTTC; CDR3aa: CASSPGPFNYGYTF
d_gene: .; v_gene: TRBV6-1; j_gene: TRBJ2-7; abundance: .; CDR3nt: TGTGCCAGCAGTGAGGTAGGGGCGCGATACGAGCAGTACTTC; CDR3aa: CASSEVGARYEQYF
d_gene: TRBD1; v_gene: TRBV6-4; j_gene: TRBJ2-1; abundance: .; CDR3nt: TGTGCCAGCAGTTGGGGGACAGTCGGTGAGCAGTTCTTC; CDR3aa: CASSWGTVGEQFF
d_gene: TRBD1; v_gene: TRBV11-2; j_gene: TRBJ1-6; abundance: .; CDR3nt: TGTGCCAGCAGCTTTACAGGGGACTATAATTCACCCCTCCACTTT; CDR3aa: CASSFTGDYNSPLHF
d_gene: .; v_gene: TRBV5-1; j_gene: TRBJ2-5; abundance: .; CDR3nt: TGCGCCAGCAGCTTGGGACAGCAAGAGACCCAGTACTTC; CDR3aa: CASSLGQQETQYF
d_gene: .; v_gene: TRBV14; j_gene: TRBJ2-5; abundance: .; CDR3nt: TGTGCCAGCAGCCAATTTTACGAAGAGACCCAGTACTTC; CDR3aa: CASSQFYEETQYF
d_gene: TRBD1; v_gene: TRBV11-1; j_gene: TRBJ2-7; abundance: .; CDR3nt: TGTGCCAGCAGCTTAACCGGACAGGGGTACGAGCAGTACTTC; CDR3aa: CASSLTGQGYEQYF
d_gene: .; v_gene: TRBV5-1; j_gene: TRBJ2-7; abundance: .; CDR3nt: TGCGCCAGCAGCCACCGTTGGCGAGAGGGTTACGAGCAGTACTTC; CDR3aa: CASSHRWREGYEQYF
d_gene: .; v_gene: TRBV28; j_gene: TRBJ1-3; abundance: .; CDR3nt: TGTGCCAGCAGCCTGGGTGGGCGAAACACCATATATTTT; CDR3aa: CASSLGGRNTIYF
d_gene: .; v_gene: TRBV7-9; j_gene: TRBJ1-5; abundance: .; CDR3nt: TGTGCCAGCAGCTCCGGGGGACATTATAGCAATCAGCCCCAGCATTTT; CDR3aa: CASSSGGHYSNQPQHF
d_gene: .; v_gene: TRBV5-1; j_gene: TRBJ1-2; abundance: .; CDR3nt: TGCGCCAGCAGCTTGATGGGTTCCTATGGCTACACCTTC; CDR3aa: CASSLMGSYGYTF
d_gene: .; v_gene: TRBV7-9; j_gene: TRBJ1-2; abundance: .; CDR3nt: TGTGCCAGCAGCATTTTTAACTATGGCTACACCTTC; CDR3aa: CASSIFNYGYTF
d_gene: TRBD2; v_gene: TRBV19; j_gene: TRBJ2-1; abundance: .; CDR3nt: TGTGCCAGTACCCTCGGGACTAGCGGGAACGATGAGCAGTTCTTC; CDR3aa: CASTLGTSGNDEQFF
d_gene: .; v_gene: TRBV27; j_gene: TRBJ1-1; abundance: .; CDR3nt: TGTGCCAGCAGATCTCCGGGACGTCGGAACACTGAAGCTTTCTTT; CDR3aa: CASRSPGRRNTEAFF
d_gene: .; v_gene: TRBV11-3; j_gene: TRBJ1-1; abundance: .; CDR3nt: TGTGCCAGCAGCCTCAGAAGCACTGAAGCTTTCTTT; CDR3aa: CASSLRSTEAFF
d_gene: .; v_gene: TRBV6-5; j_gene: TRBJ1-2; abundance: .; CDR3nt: TGTGCCAGCAGTTACCTAACAGGGTTTGGTGGCTACACCTTC; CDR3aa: CASSYLTGFGGYTF
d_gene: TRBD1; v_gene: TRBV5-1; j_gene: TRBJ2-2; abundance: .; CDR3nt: TGCGCCAGCAGTCAGGGGGCACAAGGCGGGGAGCTGTTTTTT; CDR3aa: CASSQGAQGGELFF
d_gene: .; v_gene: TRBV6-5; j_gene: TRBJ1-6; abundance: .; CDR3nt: TGTGCCAGCAGTTACAGATCCTATAATTCACCCCTCCACTTT; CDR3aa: CASSYRSYNSPLHF
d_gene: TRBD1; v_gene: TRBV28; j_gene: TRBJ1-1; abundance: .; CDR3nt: TGTGCCAGCACTAGGGTCGGACAGGGCACTGAAGCTTTCTTT; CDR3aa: CASTRVGQGTEAFF
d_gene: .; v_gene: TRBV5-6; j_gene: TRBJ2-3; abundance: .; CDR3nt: TGTGCCAGCAGCTTTGCAGGGGACACAGATACGCAGTATTTT; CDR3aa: CASSFAGDTDTQYF
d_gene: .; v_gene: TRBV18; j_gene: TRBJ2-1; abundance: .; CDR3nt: TGTGCCAGCTCAACGGGGTTTGGGAATGAGCAGTTCTTC; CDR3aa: CASSTGFGNEQFF
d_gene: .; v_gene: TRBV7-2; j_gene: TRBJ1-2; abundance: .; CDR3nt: TGTGCCAGCAGCTGGGGCGCTGGAGGGTTGCGTGGTGGCTACACCTTC; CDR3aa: CASSWGAGGLRGGYTF
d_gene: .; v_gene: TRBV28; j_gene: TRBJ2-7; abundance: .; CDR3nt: TGTGCCAGCACTGGCCGGGAGACAGGTTGGATCGAGCAGTACTTC; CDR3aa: CASTGRETGWIEQYF
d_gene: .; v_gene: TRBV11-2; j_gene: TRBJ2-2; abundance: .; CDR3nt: TGTGCCAGCAGCTTAGAGGCCGTAAACACCGGGGAGCTGTTTTTT; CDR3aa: CASSLEAVNTGELFF
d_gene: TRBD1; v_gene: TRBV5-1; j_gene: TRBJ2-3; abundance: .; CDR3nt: TGCGCCAGCAGCTTGGGACAGGGCCCGGATACGCAGTATTTT; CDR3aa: CASSLGQGPDTQYF
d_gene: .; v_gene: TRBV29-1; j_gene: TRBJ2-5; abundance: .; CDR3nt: TGCAGCGCTGGACAGCAAGAGACCCAGTACTTC; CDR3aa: CSAGQQETQYF